This is a list of T cell receptor beta chains from one sample in a study of cytomegalovirus exposure and HLA in healthy donors. Assay used: immunoSEQ multiplex PCR; TCRdb lists only in-frame clones, some missing. Of some 100,000 clones in the sample, around 79% were seen once. The material sequenced was PBMCs. The origin of the receptors is a woman in her forties in good health and CMV-seropositive. The CDR3 runs from the conserved cysteine through the conserved F or W. The D gene is left open where the match is weak. Clone sizes are given selectively: once, few, many, or a class where the clone is expanded.

>TRBD2|.|TRBV4-1|TRBJ2-7
TGCGCCAGCAGCCAAGAGACCCTGGGACTAGCGGGAGGGCCGCCCTACGAGCAGTACTTC
CASSQETLGLAGGPPYEQYF
>TRBD2|few|TRBV19|TRBJ2-1
TGTGCCAGTAGTATGGTGGCGGGAGGGGTCAATGAGCAGTTCTTC
CASSMVAGGVNEQFF
>.|.|TRBV15|TRBJ2-3
TGTGCCACCAGCAGAGATCTAATAGGGGCAACTGGGGCAGATACGCAGTATTTT
CATSRDLIGATGADTQYF
>.|.|TRBV6-5|TRBJ2-5
TGTGCCAGCAGTTACTTCTCCGCCGGGAGTGAGACCCAGTACTTC
CASSYFSAGSETQYF
>TRBD1|.|TRBV14|TRBJ1-1
TGTGCCAGCAGCCAAGCAGGGGGCAGTTACACTGAAGCTTTCTTT
CASSQAGGSYTEAFF
>TRBD2|.|TRBV7-9|TRBJ2-3
TGTGCCAGCAGCTGGCCCTTCGGACTAGCGGGAGGGGACACAGATACGCAGTATTTT
CASSWPFGLAGGDTDTQYF
>TRBD1|few|TRBV4-3|TRBJ2-2
TGCGCCAGCAGCCAAGATTGGGACAGGACGGCCGGGGAGCTGTTTTTT
CASSQDWDRTAGELFF
>TRBD1|.|TRBV28|TRBJ2-6
TGTGCCAGCAGTCCCCGGACAGGCTCCTCTGGGGCCAACGTCCTGACTTTC
CASSPRTGSSGANVLTF
>TRBD1|.|TRBV19|TRBJ1-5
TGTGCCAGTAGTATAACAGGGGGTTCTAGCAATCAGCCCCAGCATTTT
CASSITGGSSNQPQHF
>.|.|TRBV7-9|TRBJ2-3
TGTGCCAGCAGCTCCTGGGGCAGCACAGATACGCAGTATTTT
CASSSWGSTDTQYF
>.|many|TRBV5-6|TRBJ2-3
TGTGCCAGCAGCGACTACACAGATACGCAGTATTTT
CASSDYTDTQYF
>.|.|TRBV7-3|TRBJ2-3
TGTGCCAGCGGGGTGGGAGTCACAGATACGCAGTATTTT
CASGVGVTDTQYF
>.|.|TRBV5-1|TRBJ2-7
TGCGCCAGCAGCTTGGAAGCCCCCCACGAGCAGTACTTC
CASSLEAPHEQYF
>.|.|TRBV9|TRBJ2-3
TGTGCCAGCGGGAGTCGCACAGATACGCAGTATTTT
CASGSRTDTQYF
>.|.|TRBV5-4|TRBJ2-5
TGTGCCAGCTATGACTTAGGCCCTGGGGAGACCCAGTACTTC
CASYDLGPGETQYF
>.|.|TRBV13|TRBJ2-2
TGTGCCAGCAGCTTTTTGTCCCGGGACACCGGGGAGCTGTTTTTT
CASSFLSRDTGELFF
>TRBD1|.|TRBV2|TRBJ2-2
TGTGCCAGCGGATCAACAGGGGGCGGGGAGCTGTTTTTT
CASGSTGGGELFF
>.|.|TRBV19|TRBJ2-7
TGTGCCAGTAGTAGTAGTGGGAGAAGCTCCTACGAGCAGTACTTC
CASSSSGRSSYEQYF
>.|.|TRBV23-1|TRBJ2-3
TGCGCCAGCAGTCAATCTAATGTGGCTCCCCCTCCCACAGATACGCAGTATTTT
CASSQSNVAPPPTDTQYF
>TRBD1|.|TRBV28|TRBJ1-4
TGTGCCACCGAGGACAGGGAGAACGAAAAACTGTTTTTT
CATEDRENEKLFF
>.|.|TRBV27|TRBJ1-2
TGTGCCAGCAGTTCCAAACAGGGACGGAACTATGGCTACACCTTC
CASSSKQGRNYGYTF
>TRBD1|.|TRBV19|TRBJ1-4
TGTGCCAGTAGTAGAGTGGGACAGAGTTTTGCAACTAATGAAAAACTGTTTTTT
CASSRVGQSFATNEKLFF
>TRBD2|.|TRBV4-1|TRBJ2-1
TGCGCCAGCAGCCACAGACTAGCGACTCTATCCTACAATGAGCAGTTCTTC
CASSHRLATLSYNEQFF
>TRBD1|.|TRBV19|TRBJ1-1
TGTGCCAGTGGCAGACAGGGGAACACTGAAGCTTTCTTT
CASGRQGNTEAFF
>.|.|TRBV5-6|TRBJ1-6
TGTGCCAGCAGCCCAGGGAATTCACCCCTCCACTTT
CASSPGNSPLHF
>.|.|TRBV4-3|TRBJ2-7
TGCGCCAGCAGCCAGGCGTTGTGGGGCACCTACGAGCAGTACTTC
CASSQALWGTYEQYF
>.|.|TRBV5-6|TRBJ2-3
TGTGCCAGCAGCTTGGCTAGCGCGAGCACAGATACGCAGTATTTT
CASSLASASTDTQYF
>.|.|TRBV19|TRBJ1-2
TGTGCCAGTAGTCCTCTCGGGGGGGCTAACTATGGCTACACCTTC
CASSPLGGANYGYTF
>TRBD2|.|TRBV5-1|TRBJ2-1
TGCGCCAGCAGCTTGGAAGCGGGAGGGCCCAATGAGCAGTTCTTC
CASSLEAGGPNEQFF
>TRBD1|few|TRBV19|TRBJ1-2
TGTGCCAGTAGCACACAGGGGGGCTACACCTTC
CASSTQGGYTF
>.|once|TRBV27|TRBJ2-4
TGTGCCAGCAGTGACGCGGGTCTAGCCAAAAACATTCAGTACTTC
CASSDAGLAKNIQYF
>.|.|TRBV5-4|TRBJ1-1
TGTGCCAGTGGGACGGGGGAGACTGAAGCTTTCTTT
CASGTGETEAFF
>TRBD1|.|TRBV27|TRBJ2-7
TGTGCCAGCAGTTCAAAACCTGGACAGGGTCTCTACGAGCAGTACTTC
CASSSKPGQGLYEQYF
>TRBD1|.|TRBV7-9|TRBJ2-1
TGTGCCAGCAGACCCGGGACAGGGTCTTACAATGAGCAGTTCTTC
CASRPGTGSYNEQFF
>TRBD2|few|TRBV29-1|TRBJ2-3
TGCAGCGGTGCGGGAGGGGGGGGGACTGATACGCAGTATTTT
CSGAGGGGTDTQYF
>TRBD2|few|TRBV4-2|TRBJ2-5
TGTGCCAGCAGCCAAGATCCCAGCGGGACCCAAGAGACCCAGTACTTC
CASSQDPSGTQETQYF
>TRBD1|.|TRBV19|TRBJ1-1
TGTGCCAGTAGTCCCACAGGGGGGTACACTGAAGCTTTCTTT
CASSPTGGYTEAFF
>TRBD2|.|TRBV19|TRBJ2-1
TGTGCCAGTAAGCCGGTTTGGACTAGCGGGATCCTCGAGTTCTTC
CASKPVWTSGILEFF
>.|.|TRBV19|TRBJ2-1
TGTGCCAGTAGTATCGGCAGCGCGAATGAGCAGTTCTTC
CASSIGSANEQFF
>.|.|TRBV12-5|TRBJ2-3
TGTGCTAGTGGTTTGGGATTGGGGGGGGCAGGAGATACGCAGTATTTT
CASGLGLGGAGDTQYF
>.|.|TRBV4-1|TRBJ2-7
TGCGCCAGCAGCCAACGCAGTAACCCCTACGAGCAGTACTTC
CASSQRSNPYEQYF
>.|.|TRBV6-5|TRBJ2-2
TGTGCCAGCAGTTACTCAGCGGGTATCGGGGAGCTGTTTTTT
CASSYSAGIGELFF
>.|few|TRBV2|TRBJ1-1
TGTGCCAGCAGTGAATATCAGGGAGGGGCCACTGAAGCTTTCTTT
CASSEYQGGATEAFF
>.|few|TRBV7-8|TRBJ1-4
TGTGCCAGCAGCGGAACGGACACCTCATCCACAACTAATGAAAAACTGTTTTTT
CASSGTDTSSTTNEKLFF
>TRBD1|.|TRBV28|TRBJ1-5
TGTGCCAGCAGTCTCAGCTCAGGGGGGTATAGCAATCAGCCCCAGCATTTT
CASSLSSGGYSNQPQHF
>.|.|TRBV7-2|TRBJ2-5
TGTGCCAGCAGCTTAGCGATGCCAGGATTGGAGACCCAGTACTTC
CASSLAMPGLETQYF
>.|.|TRBV11-2|TRBJ2-3
TGTGCCAGCAGCTTAGGGGGGCCTAGCACAGATACGCAGTATTTT
CASSLGGPSTDTQYF
>.|.|TRBV18|TRBJ2-7
TGTGCCAGCTCACCAATAGTAGGATCCGCAGCGGAGGGTCTGAGTTACGAGCAGTACTTC
CASSPIVGSAAEGLSYEQYF
>.|.|TRBV7-8|TRBJ2-1
TGTGCCAGCAGCTTCCGGGAACCCGTGGCCTACAATGAGCAGTTCTTC
CASSFREPVAYNEQFF
>TRBD2|.|TRBV10-2|TRBJ2-7
TGCGCCAGCAGGAAGCGGGAACGGTTCTACGAGCAGTACTTC
CASRKRERFYEQYF
>.|.|TRBV30|TRBJ1-1
TGTGCCTGGATATCAGTGAACACTGAAGCTTTCTTT
CAWISVNTEAFF
>TRBD1|.|TRBV6-6|TRBJ1-5
TGTGCCAGCAGACAAACAGGGGAGAGCTATCAGCCCCAGCATTTT
CASRQTGESYQPQHF
>TRBD2|.|TRBV7-3|TRBJ2-7
TGTGCCAGCAGCAGAGCGGGAGGGCCGTACGAGCAGTACTTC
CASSRAGGPYEQYF